Below are 27 T cell receptor beta chains sequenced from a single sample in a study of T cells in Graves' hyperthyroidism and ophthalmopathy. Authors of the study amplified TCR beta CDR3 regions from RNA transcripts. During a first-round RT-PCR of the TCR CDR3, the HTBI primer set was used. Each CDR3 protein is one row after TCRdb ran MiXCR on the multiplex PCR reads. The sample lists about 640,000 distinct CDR3 sequences; about 45% were seen once. The sample taken for sequencing was peripheral blood or thyroid tissue (not recorded which). The receptors shown here come from an adult man with Graves' disease, either hyperthyroidism or ophthalmopathy (not recorded which).

This clonotype was recorded at least ten times. The rearrangement links TRBV12-3 or TRBV12-4 to TRBJ2-5, with 11 bases lining up with TRBD2. V shed 4 bases, J shed 1 base, and the junction held 5 bases outside the gene matches. This CDR3 region has 16 residues. The CDR3 sequence is CASSSSSGGRQETQYF. Written as DNA, the CDR3 is TGTGCCAGCAGTTCATCTAGCGGGGGGCGCCAAGAGACCCAGTACTTC.

This clonotype has at least ten counts. CDR3 amino acids: CASKFSSNTEAFF. As DNA, the CDR3 is TGCGCCAGCAAATTCTCGTCGAACACTGAAGCTTTCTTT. V gene TRBV10-1 combines with J gene TRBJ1-1, with no clear D. Per germline, CDR1 WNHNN and CDR2 SYGVQD (reference sequence). This CDR3 has 13 residues. V lost 7 bases and J lost 1, with 10 bases in between.

This clonotype occurred a few times. The chain carries TRBV20-1 and TRBJ1-1; possibly TRBD1 for D (6 bases). V dropped 6 bases and J dropped 4 bases, with 21 bases sitting between them. CDR3 size: 15 residues. The germline CDR1 and CDR2 sequences are DFQATT and SNEGSKA (reference sequence). For the CDR3, the DNA is TGCAGTGCAACTCCCTCAACAGGGCGGGCCACTGAAGCTTTCTTT. This translates into CSATPSTGRATEAFF.

The rearrangement joins TRBV7-8 to TRBJ1-5; TRBD1 might be the D (6 bases). The CDR3 loop spans 15 amino acids. In germline, CDR1 is SGHVS, CDR2 FQNEAQ. Trimming removed 7 bases at V and 2 bases at J, with 15 bases between. CDR3 protein: CASNNRAPGNQPQHF. Written as DNA, the CDR3 is TGTGCCAGCAATAACAGGGCCCCGGGCAATCAGCCCCAGCATTTT. The full variable domain, rest sourced from reference TRBV7-8 and TRBJ1-5, is GAGVSQSPRYKVAKRGQDVALRCDPISGHVSLFWYQQALGQGPEFLTYFQNEAQLDKSGLPSDRFFAERPEGSVSTLKIQRTQQEDSAVYLCASNNRAPGNQPQHFGDGTRLSIL.

Notes on this clonotype: The conserved closing phenylalanine or tryptophan is absent in this CDR3, likely reflecting a read error. Because the CDR3's place on the DNA is in doubt, the DNA is left out and the CDR3 is given as listed by TCRdb. The chain carries TRBV20-1 and TRBJ1-2. The CDR3 is 10 amino acids in total, end residues counted. CDR1 is DFQATT and CDR2 is SNEGSKA in the germline V gene (reference sequence). The CDR3: CSASGQADTY.

CDR3 coding DNA: TGTGCCAGCAGTTCGGACGGACAGGCTGTCATAGAAGCTTTCTTT. Its protein product is CASSSDGQAVIEAFF. J is TRBJ1-1 and V is TRBV7-9, with 7 nucleotides matching TRBD1. Germline values: CDR1 SEHNR, CDR2 FQNEAQ (reference sequence). The CDR3 is 15 amino acids. Trimming at V came to 6 bases and at J to 8 bases, leaving 15 bases not matched to a gene.

This clonotype was seen at least ten times. This chain uses TRBV20-1 with TRBJ1-5, with D maybe TRBD1 (5 bases). Germline CDR1 reads DFQATT; CDR2 reads SNEGSKA (reference sequence). The ends were cut back, 3 bases at V and 5 bases at J, with 20 bases in the middle. The CDR3 is made up of 16 amino acids. The chain's CDR3 is CSARDGVGVSDQPQHF. The CDR3 region has the DNA TGCAGTGCTAGGGACGGTGTGGGGGTGAGCGATCAGCCCCAGCATTTT.

The chain is built from TRBV29-1 and TRBJ1-2, with D maybe TRBD1 (6 bases). Trimming took off 4 bases at V and 2 bases at J, with 14 bases between the two ends. CDR1 SQVTM and CDR2 ANQGSEA come from the germline V gene. The CDR3 extends over 14 amino acids. DNA for the CDR3: TGCAGCGTTGGTCCCGGGACACCGAACTATGGCTACACCTTC. Translating it yields CSVGPGTPNYGYTF.

The chain links TRBV29-1 to TRBJ1-2, with D possibly TRBD1 on 5 matching bases. V was clipped by 7 bases and J by 3 bases, with 15 bases between them. This CDR3 has 13 residues. Germline-derived CDR1 and CDR2 are SQVTM and ANQGSEA. CDR3 nucleotides: TGCAGCGCCCAATCCGGGGCGGACTATGGCTACACCTTC. Its translation: CSAQSGADYGYTF.

This clonotype was seen a handful of times. The rearrangement uses TRBV6-5 and TRBJ2-7; TRBD2 might be the D (5 bases). This CDR3 is built from 16 residues. The germline V and J ends were trimmed by 2 bases and 3 bases, with 17 bases remaining between them. Germline CDR1 reads MNHEY; CDR2 reads SVGAGI. CDR3 in amino acids: CASSYEAVRAIYEQYF. CDR3 DNA: TGTGCCAGCAGTTACGAGGCAGTGCGGGCGATCTACGAGCAGTACTTC.

This clonotype was found many times. The chain carries TRBV7-9 and TRBJ2-7; D is possibly TRBD1 (6 bases). The V and J ends lost 2 bases and 7 bases respectively, with 15 bases between them. The CDR3 is 14 residues long. Germline assignment: CDR1 SEHNR and CDR2 FQNEAQ (reference sequence). CDR3 nucleotides: TGTGCCAGCAGCTTAAACTCCTGGGGGCGTGAGCAGTACTTC. Amino acids: CASSLNSWGREQYF.

Points on this clonotype: Germline and junction disagree at one end, which may indicate a read error. V and J are TRBV19 and TRBJ1-6; 10 bases fit TRBD1. The CDR3 covers 15 residues. The V gene's germline CDR1 is LNHDA and CDR2 SQIVND (reference sequence). CDR3 in amino acids: CAGSIPDRGNSPLHF. The DNA for the CDR3 is TGTGCCGGTAGTATTCCGGACAGGGGGAATTCACCCCTCCACTTT.

This clonotype was counted a few times. This chain links TRBV5-1 with TRBJ1-2, with 7 bases lining up with TRBD1. J lost 2 bases, V lost 4 bases, and 11 bases had no gene match. CDR1 is SGHRS, CDR2 YFSETQ, per germline. The CDR3 has 16 residues. In DNA form, the CDR3 reads TGCGCCAGCAGCGTACTCACAGGGGAAGCAAACTATGGCTACACCTTC. Encoded protein: CASSVLTGEANYGYTF.

The gene calls are TRBV2 and TRBJ2-7; 13 bases map to TRBD2. Germline trimming cut 6 bases from V and 5 bases from J; bases unmatched to any gene: 10. The germline gives CDR1 SNHLY, CDR2 FYNNEI. The CDR3 extends over 16 amino acids. CDR3 sequence: CASSSGLAGIGHEQYF. Written as DNA, the CDR3 is TGTGCCAGCAGCTCGGGACTAGCGGGAATCGGGCACGAGCAGTACTTC.

As to this clonotype: At one boundary the junction diverges from the germline segment, which might be a read error. V is TRBV6-5 and J is TRBJ1-2; no firm D call. The CDR3 spans 11 residues. Germline CDR1 and CDR2: MNHEY and SVGAGI. The CDR3 DNA sequence: TGTGCCAGCAGTTACCTGACCAGGCGGTTCTTC. It is translated as CASSYLTRRFF.

This chain links TRBV2 with TRBJ1-1; D is undetermined. The CDR3 runs to 14 residues. V was cut by 0 bases and J by 3 bases, with 8 bases left in between. Per germline, CDR1 SNHLY and CDR2 FYNNEI. Written as DNA, the CDR3 is TGTGCCAGCAGTGAAGCTCCCCCAGACACTGAAGCTTTCTTT. Protein sequence: CASSEAPPDTEAFF.

This clonotype has more than one count but fewer than ten. The chain uses TRBV2 and TRBJ2-5; 9 bases are a match to TRBD1. The CDR3 is 13 amino acids. Germline values: CDR1 SNHLY, CDR2 FYNNEI. Trimming took 6 bases from V and 3 from J; bases not matched to a gene: 2. CDR3 sequence reads: CASRRTGEETQYF. In DNA, the CDR3 is TGTGCCAGCAGACGGACAGGGGAAGAGACCCAGTACTTC.

This clonotype was detected a few times. The J gene is TRBJ1-2, the V gene TRBV19; weak D call: TRBD1 (5 bases). V lost 1 base, J lost 3 bases, and 12 bases lay in between. CDR1 is LNHDA and CDR2 is SQIVND in the germline V gene (reference sequence). This CDR3 region has 15 residues. Here the CDR3 DNA reads TGTGCCAGTAGTATAGGGGGGAAGGTTCACTATGGCTACACCTTC. The encoded protein is CASSIGGKVHYGYTF.

This clonotype was detected ten times or more. J is TRBJ1-1 and V is TRBV7-9; D unresolved. The CDR3 has 13 residues. The V and J ends lost 0 bases and 6 bases respectively, with 8 bases between them. The germline gives CDR1 SEHNR, CDR2 FQNEAQ (reference sequence). CDR3 loop: CASSLAGRPEAFF. CDR3 DNA sequence: TGTGCCAGCAGCTTAGCGGGAAGGCCTGAAGCTTTCTTT.

The chain carries TRBV2 and TRBJ2-2; D gene unclear. Germline CDR1 is SNHLY and CDR2 is FYNNEI. The CDR3 is 13 residues long. V lost 1 base and J 3 bases, leaving 3 bases between the germline ends. The CDR3 coding sequence is TGTGCCAGCAGTGAAGAGCACACCGGGGAGCTGTTTTTT. Protein sequence: CASSEEHTGELFF. Based on the CDR3 plus reference TRBV2 and TRBJ2-2, the full variable domain is EPEVTQTPSHQVTQMGQEVILRCVPISNHLYFYWYRQILGQKVEFLVSFYNNEISEKSEIFDDQFSVERPDGSNFTLKIRSTKLEDSAMYFCASSEEHTGELFFGEGSRLTVL.

The chain uses TRBV20-1 and TRBJ2-5; 12 bases are shared with TRBD2. This CDR3 has 17 amino acids. The ends lost 3 bases at V and 11 bases at J; junction bases unmatched: 19. Germline CDR1 reads DFQATT; CDR2 reads SNEGSKA (reference sequence). CDR3 sequence reads: CSASGGPGLAGTDTQYF. As DNA, the CDR3 is TGCAGTGCTAGTGGAGGACCGGGACTAGCGGGCACAGATACGCAGTACTTC.

This clonotype was recorded many times. This chain connects TRBV29-1 to TRBJ2-7, with D maybe TRBD1 (5 bases). The V gene lost 2 bases and the J gene lost 5 bases, with 13 bases spanning the gap. The CDR3 is 13 residues long. CDR1 and CDR2 (germline): SQVTM, ANQGSEA. The CDR3 DNA follows: TGCAGCGTTGAAACGCAGGGTCCCAACGAGCAGTACTTC. This gives the protein CSVETQGPNEQYF.

The J gene is TRBJ2-7, the V gene TRBV11-2; D is unresolved. The CDR3 is 13 residues long. Germline V gene data show CDR1 as SGHAT and CDR2 as FQNNGV. Trimming took 5 bases from V and 1 from J, leaving 9 bases between them. The CDR3 spells CASSHLGSYEQYF. CDR3 coding DNA: TGTGCCAGCAGCCACTTAGGGTCCTACGAGCAGTACTTC.

In its sample, this clonotype was seen a few times. This sequence joins TRBV10-3 and TRBJ2-5; D might be TRBD1 (5 bases). With 3 bases removed from V and 1 base from J, the gap between germline ends came to 12 bases. Germline CDR1 ENHRY, CDR2 SYGVKD. This CDR3 region has 15 residues. CDR3 in amino acids: CAISETGPTQETQYF. Written as DNA, the CDR3 is TGTGCCATCAGTGAAACAGGACCAACCCAAGAGACCCAGTACTTC.

The chain joins TRBV29-1 to TRBJ1-2; D not resolved. This CDR3 region has 11 residues. Germline V CDR1 and CDR2: SQVTM, ANQGSEA. Between the trimmed V and J ends, which lost 4 bases and 4 bases, there was a span of 7 bases. The CDR3 loop is CSVVMGYGYTF. The CDR3 DNA reads TGCAGCGTTGTTATGGGCTATGGCTACACCTTC.

This rearrangement joins TRBV7-2 to TRBJ2-5; 10 nucleotides line up with TRBD2. The CDR3 totals 16 residues. Germline V gene lookup returns CDR1 SGHTA and CDR2 FQGNSA. V lost 10 bases to trimming and J lost 4 bases; unmatched junction nucleotides: 15. CDR3 nucleotide sequence: TGTGCCACTAGACTAGCGGGTTATACGGCGGCAGAGACCCAGTACTTC. This codes for CATRLAGYTAAETQYF.

On this clonotype itself: Because the CDR3's place on the DNA is in doubt, the DNA is left out and the CDR3 is given as listed by TCRdb. The chain couples TRBV2 to TRBJ2-2; the table's D call TRBD2 went unverified against the DNA. Germline loops: CDR1 SNHLY, CDR2 FYNNEI. The CDR3 is made up of 15 amino acids, end residues included. CDR3 loop: CASSEAGQAPGSCFF.